The rows below give T cell receptor beta chains drawn from one sample of a study of OX40 agonist ivuxolimab in advanced cancers. Assay used: immunoSEQ multiplex PCR; TCRdb lists only in-frame clones, some missing. This table holds roughly 79,000 clones, more than 80% found once. The starting material was CD4+ or CD8+ T cells sorted from blood, obtained in a trial of the OX40 agonist ivuxolimab. The receptors come from an adult with an advanced solid tumor such as melanoma, head and neck, liver or kidney cancer. Both conserved end residues are part of each CDR3. Each record gives: J gene, V gene, clone size, D gene, CDR3 protein, CDR3 DNA. D genes are given only for firm matches. The size field is filled for only some rows; it gives once, few, many or a size class.

TRBJ2-1	TRBV2	-	-	CASSESRTSYNEQFF	TGTGCCAGCAGTGAGTCGAGGACCTCCTACAATGAGCAGTTCTTC
TRBJ2-3	TRBV7-9	-	-	CASRTRSGDTQYF	TGTGCCAGCCGGACGCGCTCGGGAGATACGCAGTATTTT
TRBJ2-3	TRBV6-5	-	-	CASTPPGTDTQYF	TGTGCCAGCACCCCCCCGGGGACAGATACGCAGTATTTT
TRBJ1-2	TRBV19	-	-	CASSIHGTIYGYTF	TGTGCCAGTAGTATTCACGGGACGATCTATGGCTACACCTTC
TRBJ1-5	TRBV6-6	-	TRBD1	CASSYSTGNSNQPQHF	TGTGCCAGCAGTTACTCGACAGGGAACAGCAATCAGCCCCAGCATTTT
TRBJ1-5	TRBV6-5	-	TRBD1	CASSYGQGGNQPQHF	TGTGCCAGCAGTTACGGACAGGGAGGCAATCAGCCCCAGCATTTT
TRBJ2-7	TRBV7-2	few	-	CASSFSGLTYEQYF	TGTGCCAGCAGCTTTTCGGGGCTAACCTACGAGCAGTACTTC
TRBJ2-2	TRBV18	-	-	CASSPQGDNTGELFF	TGTGCCAGCTCACCACAAGGGGATAACACCGGGGAGCTGTTTTTT
TRBJ1-5	TRBV14	-	TRBD1	CASSQDGTGDRLAQHF	TGTGCCAGCAGCCAAGATGGGACAGGAGACCGGTTAGCCCAGCATTTT
TRBJ1-5	TRBV19	-	-	CASSIEGAHPYQPQHF	TGTGCCAGTAGTATAGAGGGGGCGCATCCCTATCAGCCCCAGCATTTT
TRBJ2-7	TRBV4-3	-	-	CASSQVVSVTYEQYF	TGCGCCAGCAGCCAAGTAGTCTCTGTCACCTACGAGCAGTACTTC
TRBJ2-1	TRBV19	-	TRBD2	CASTRRGLAGDMNEQFF	TGTGCCAGTACCCGAAGGGGACTAGCGGGAGACATGAATGAGCAGTTCTTC
TRBJ1-1	TRBV7-2	-	-	CASSLGGRGSGLKEAFF	TGTGCCAGCAGCTTAGGGGGGAGGGGATCTGGGTTAAAAGAAGCTTTCTTT
TRBJ2-1	TRBV5-1	-	TRBD2	CASGRTGRGDNEQFF	TGCGCCAGCGGACGGACGGGGCGGGGGGACAATGAGCAGTTCTTC
TRBJ2-5	TRBV10-3	-	-	CAISDRDGSQETQYF	TGTGCCATCAGTGACCGGGACGGGTCCCAAGAGACCCAGTACTTC
TRBJ2-2	TRBV25-1	-	-	CASSEGVMGWTGELFF	TGTGCCAGCAGCGAGGGGGTAATGGGCTGGACCGGGGAGCTGTTTTTT
TRBJ2-5	TRBV30	-	-	CAWSVGGETQYF	TGTGCCTGGAGTGTAGGAGGAGAGACCCAGTACTTC
TRBJ2-6	TRBV7-2	-	-	CASSTQPGPIAGANVLTF	TGTGCCAGCAGCACCCAACCGGGACCCATCGCTGGGGCCAACGTCCTGACTTTC
TRBJ1-3	TRBV7-2	-	-	CASSFISGNTIYF	TGTGCCAGCAGCTTCATATCTGGAAACACCATATATTTT
TRBJ2-1	TRBV5-1	-	-	CASSLGGNEQFF	TGCGCCAGCAGCTTGGGTGGGAATGAGCAGTTCTTC
TRBJ2-7	TRBV7-2	-	-	CASSRTTGNYEQYF	TGTGCCAGCAGCCGCACTACAGGGAACTACGAGCAGTACTTC
TRBJ2-7	TRBV5-1	-	TRBD2	CASSWGTSRTYEQYF	TGCGCCAGCAGCTGGGGGACTAGCCGAACCTACGAGCAGTACTTC
TRBJ2-1	TRBV5-1	-	TRBD2	CASSLGLAGGHNEQFF	TGCGCCAGCAGCTTGGGACTAGCGGGGGGTCACAATGAGCAGTTCTTC
TRBJ2-5	TRBV12-5	-	-	CASGFVTGASQETQYF	TGTGCTAGTGGTTTCGTGACGGGGGCCTCTCAAGAGACCCAGTACTTC
TRBJ1-2	TRBV27	-	-	CASTRSLRGEAYGYTF	TGTGCCAGCACCCGGAGCTTGAGAGGGGAGGCCTATGGCTACACCTTC
TRBJ2-3	TRBV30	once	TRBD2	CAWSGSGTSTDTQYF	TGTGCCTGGAGTGGAAGCGGGACTAGCACAGATACGCAGTATTTT
TRBJ1-2	TRBV28	-	TRBD1	CASSDLEDRDHGYTF	TGTGCCAGCAGCGATCTCGAGGACAGGGACCATGGCTACACCTTC
TRBJ2-7	TRBV15	-	-	CATRRPAAYEQYF	TGTGCCACCAGACGGCCCGCCGCCTACGAGCAGTACTTC
TRBJ2-7	TRBV7-9	-	TRBD2	CASSLRTSGYEQYF	TGTGCCAGCAGCCTAAGGACTAGCGGCTACGAGCAGTACTTC
TRBJ2-6	TRBV5-1	-	-	CASSSRSGANVLTF	TGCGCCAGCAGCAGTCGCTCTGGGGCCAACGTCCTGACTTTC
TRBJ2-1	TRBV5-4	-	-	CASSLNYYNEQFF	TGTGCCAGCAGCTTGAACTACTACAATGAGCAGTTCTTC
TRBJ2-5	TRBV18	-	-	CASSRDRQETQYF	TGTGCCAGCTCCAGAGACCGCCAAGAGACCCAGTACTTC
TRBJ1-1	TRBV28	-	-	CASSPTGKGGNTEAFF	TGTGCCAGCAGTCCGACAGGAAAAGGGGGGAACACTGAAGCTTTCTTT
TRBJ1-3	TRBV7-2	-	-	CASGATGTYDTIYF	TGTGCCAGCGGAGCGACGGGGACTTACGACACCATATATTTT
TRBJ2-7	TRBV6-6	-	-	CASSYSGERSYEQYF	TGTGCCAGCAGTTACTCGGGAGAGCGGTCCTACGAGCAGTACTTC
TRBJ2-3	TRBV29-1	few	TRBD2	CSAPTSGTDTQYF	TGCAGCGCCCCGACTAGCGGTACAGATACGCAGTATTTT
TRBJ1-2	TRBV7-6	-	-	CASSSPGILDSYTF	TGTGCCAGCAGCTCACCCGGGATTCTTGACAGCTACACCTTC
TRBJ1-1	TRBV5-1	-	-	CASSDPGNLNEAFF	TGCGCCAGCAGCGACCCGGGTAATTTAAATGAAGCTTTCTTT
TRBJ2-1	TRBV18	-	-	CASSPERGANEQFF	TGTGCCAGCTCACCCGAGAGGGGAGCCAATGAGCAGTTCTTC
TRBJ2-2	TRBV5-4	once	TRBD1	CASSRSPGQGGAGELFF	TGTGCCAGCAGCCGGTCGCCGGGACAGGGAGGAGCCGGGGAGCTGTTTTTT
TRBJ1-4	TRBV7-6	-	TRBD1	CASSLTGDNEKLFF	TGTGCCAGCAGCTTAACAGGGGACAATGAAAAACTGTTTTTT
TRBJ1-5	TRBV28	-	-	CASSFPSYSNQPQHF	TGTGCCAGCAGTTTCCCCTCCTATAGCAATCAGCCCCAGCATTTT